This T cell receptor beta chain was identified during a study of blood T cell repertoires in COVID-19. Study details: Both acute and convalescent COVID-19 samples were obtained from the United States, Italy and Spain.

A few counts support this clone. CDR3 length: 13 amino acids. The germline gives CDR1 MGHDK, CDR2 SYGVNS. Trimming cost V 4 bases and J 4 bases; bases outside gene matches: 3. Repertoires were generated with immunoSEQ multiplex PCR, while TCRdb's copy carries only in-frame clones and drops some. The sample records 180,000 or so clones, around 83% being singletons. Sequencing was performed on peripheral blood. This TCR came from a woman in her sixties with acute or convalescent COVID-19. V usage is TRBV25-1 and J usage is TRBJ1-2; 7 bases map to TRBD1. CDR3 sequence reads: CASSGGQSYGYTF. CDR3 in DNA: TGTGCCAGCAGTGGGGGACAGAGCTATGGCTACACCTTC.